Described below is a single T cell receptor (beta chain) sequence and its context. The entry originates in a study of radiation and T cells in renal cell carcinoma. Study as a whole: Nephrectomy followed 15 Gy stereotactic body radiation by 4 weeks.

Data came from immunoSEQ multiplex PCR; TCRdb stores just in-frame clones and leaves some out. The table records 70,000 to 100,000 clones, approximately 83% of them present only once. Germline V CDR1 and CDR2: SGHRS, YFSETQ. The CDR3 runs 14 residues. V lost 4 bases and J lost 2, with 11 bases in between. Time point denoted: baseline pretreatment blood. Treatment here: 15 Gy SBRT to primary tumor, nephrectomy 4 weeks later. Blood was sampled at baseline, 2 weeks and 4 weeks after SBRT. V usage is TRBV5-1 and J usage is TRBJ2-3; maybe TRBD1 (5 bases). This clonotype was sampled from a man in his 60s with renal cell carcinoma. This sample comprised blood, obtained from a patient whose treatment included radiotherapy and nephrectomy. In DNA form, the CDR3 reads TGCGCCAGCAGCCTTGACAGTCCCACAGATACGCAGTATTTT. Translating gives CASSLDSPTDTQYF.